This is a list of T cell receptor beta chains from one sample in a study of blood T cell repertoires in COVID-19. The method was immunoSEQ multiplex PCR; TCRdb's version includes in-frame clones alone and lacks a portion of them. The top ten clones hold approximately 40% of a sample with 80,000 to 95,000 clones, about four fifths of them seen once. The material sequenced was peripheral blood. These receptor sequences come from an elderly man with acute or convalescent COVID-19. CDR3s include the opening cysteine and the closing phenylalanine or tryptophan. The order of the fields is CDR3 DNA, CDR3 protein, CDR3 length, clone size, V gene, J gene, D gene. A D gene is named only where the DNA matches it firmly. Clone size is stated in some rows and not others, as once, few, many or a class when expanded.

CDR3nt: TGTGCTAGTGGTTTGGTAAATCCGACTAGCGGGAGTGTGGGGACCCAGTACTTC
CDR3aa: CASGLVNPTSGSVGTQYF
len: 18
abundance: .
v_gene: TRBV12-5
j_gene: TRBJ2-5
d_gene: TRBD2

CDR3nt: TGTGCCAGCAGCTTAGTTTGGGGGACAGGGGGTGAAAAACTGTTTTTT
CDR3aa: CASSLVWGTGGEKLFF
len: 16
abundance: once
v_gene: TRBV7-2
j_gene: TRBJ1-4
d_gene: TRBD1

CDR3nt: TGTGCCAGCAGCCAAGGAGCCGGGAGGATGGGCAATGAGCAGTTCTTC
CDR3aa: CASSQGAGRMGNEQFF
len: 16
abundance: .
v_gene: TRBV14
j_gene: TRBJ2-1
d_gene: TRBD2

CDR3nt: TGCGCCAGCAGCACGACAGGGGCGCGCAACGAGCAGTACTTC
CDR3aa: CASSTTGARNEQYF
len: 14
abundance: .
v_gene: TRBV5-1
j_gene: TRBJ2-7
d_gene: TRBD1

CDR3nt: TGTGCCAGCTCACCACGGACAGGGACGGATACTGAAGCTTTCTTT
CDR3aa: CASSPRTGTDTEAFF
len: 15
abundance: .
v_gene: TRBV18
j_gene: TRBJ1-1
d_gene: TRBD1

CDR3nt: TGTGCCAGCAGCCAAGGAGGAAGGGCTTCGGGAAATCAGCCCCAGCATTTT
CDR3aa: CASSQGGRASGNQPQHF
len: 17
abundance: .
v_gene: TRBV3-1/TRBV3-2
j_gene: TRBJ1-5
d_gene: .

CDR3nt: TGTGCCAGCAGCTCGACAGCCTCCCACACTGAAGCTTTCTTT
CDR3aa: CASSSTASHTEAFF
len: 14
abundance: few
v_gene: TRBV7-8
j_gene: TRBJ1-1
d_gene: .

CDR3nt: TGTGCCAGCAGCTTTGCAGGACTAGCGGGCTACAATGAGCAGTTCTTC
CDR3aa: CASSFAGLAGYNEQFF
len: 16
abundance: .
v_gene: TRBV5-4
j_gene: TRBJ2-1
d_gene: TRBD2

CDR3nt: TGTGCCAGCAGCTTAGTTGGGCGGGTTTCCTACGAGCAGTACTTC
CDR3aa: CASSLVGRVSYEQYF
len: 15
abundance: .
v_gene: TRBV7-8
j_gene: TRBJ2-7
d_gene: .

CDR3nt: TGTGCCAGCAGTTACGGGGTAGGACAAGCCTACGAGCAGTACTTC
CDR3aa: CASSYGVGQAYEQYF
len: 15
abundance: .
v_gene: TRBV6-5
j_gene: TRBJ2-7
d_gene: .

CDR3nt: TGTGCCAGCAGTTCAGGGGGCTACGACAATGAGCAGTTCTTC
CDR3aa: CASSSGGYDNEQFF
len: 14
abundance: .
v_gene: TRBV28
j_gene: TRBJ2-1
d_gene: TRBD1

CDR3nt: TGTGCTAGCAGCTTAGCCAATACAGGGGAAGAGACCCAGTACTTC
CDR3aa: CASSLANTGEETQYF
len: 15
abundance: .
v_gene: TRBV7-7
j_gene: TRBJ2-5
d_gene: TRBD1

CDR3nt: TGTGCCAGCAGTTACGGGACAGAACGAAACGAGCAGTACTTC
CDR3aa: CASSYGTERNEQYF
len: 14
abundance: .
v_gene: TRBV6-5
j_gene: TRBJ2-7
d_gene: TRBD1

CDR3nt: TGCGCCAGCAGCTCCAGGGGGCCTGAGACCCAGTACTTC
CDR3aa: CASSSRGPETQYF
len: 13
abundance: .
v_gene: TRBV5-1
j_gene: TRBJ2-5
d_gene: TRBD1

CDR3nt: TGTGCCAGTAGTATCGACTTTTACCGGGACAGGAAACCTAACTATGGCTACACCTTC
CDR3aa: CASSIDFYRDRKPNYGYTF
len: 19
abundance: .
v_gene: TRBV19
j_gene: TRBJ1-2
d_gene: TRBD1

CDR3nt: TGTGCCTGGAGTGCCGGACTAGGGGGACGGGGAGATACGCAGTATTTT
CDR3aa: CAWSAGLGGRGDTQYF
len: 16
abundance: .
v_gene: TRBV30
j_gene: TRBJ2-3
d_gene: .

CDR3nt: TGTGCCAGCAGCACCGACAGGGGTCGGGTGTACAATGAGCAGTTCTTC
CDR3aa: CASSTDRGRVYNEQFF
len: 16
abundance: .
v_gene: TRBV5-4
j_gene: TRBJ2-1
d_gene: TRBD1

CDR3nt: TGTGCCAGTAGTGTACAGGGCCCCACTGAAGCTTTCTTT
CDR3aa: CASSVQGPTEAFF
len: 13
abundance: .
v_gene: TRBV19
j_gene: TRBJ1-1
d_gene: .

CDR3nt: TGTGCCAGCACACACCCGGGCAGGGGGTCAGATACGCAGTATTTT
CDR3aa: CASTHPGRGSDTQYF
len: 15
abundance: .
v_gene: TRBV11-2
j_gene: TRBJ2-3
d_gene: TRBD1

CDR3nt: TGCGCCAGCAGCTCGACAGTTTACGAGCAGTACTTC
CDR3aa: CASSSTVYEQYF
len: 12
abundance: once
v_gene: TRBV5-1
j_gene: TRBJ2-7
d_gene: .

CDR3nt: TGCGCCAGCAGCCAAGGCAAGGACAGGGCTAATCAGCCCCAGCATTTT
CDR3aa: CASSQGKDRANQPQHF
len: 16
abundance: .
v_gene: TRBV4-3
j_gene: TRBJ1-5
d_gene: TRBD1

CDR3nt: TGTGCCAGCAGCATCAATCCCACAGATACGCAGTATTTT
CDR3aa: CASSINPTDTQYF
len: 13
abundance: .
v_gene: TRBV7-2
j_gene: TRBJ2-3
d_gene: .

CDR3nt: TGTGCCAGCTTGGGCCTACCGACTAGCAATCAGCCCCAGCATTTT
CDR3aa: CASLGLPTSNQPQHF
len: 15
abundance: .
v_gene: TRBV28
j_gene: TRBJ1-5
d_gene: .

CDR3nt: TGTGCCACCAGCCTAACCACGCCGGGTTACAATGAGCAGTTCTTC
CDR3aa: CATSLTTPGYNEQFF
len: 15
abundance: .
v_gene: TRBV15
j_gene: TRBJ2-1
d_gene: .

CDR3nt: TGTGCCAGCAGCGACGACTTTGGGAACACTGAAGCTTTCTTT
CDR3aa: CASSDDFGNTEAFF
len: 14
abundance: once
v_gene: TRBV7-2
j_gene: TRBJ1-1
d_gene: .

CDR3nt: TGTGCCACCAGCTTACGGACAGGGGCCGTCTCCTCTGGGGCCAACGTCCTGACTTTC
CDR3aa: CATSLRTGAVSSGANVLTF
len: 19
abundance: .
v_gene: TRBV15
j_gene: TRBJ2-6
d_gene: TRBD1

CDR3nt: TGTGCCAGCAGTGAAAGTACTCTCACAGATACGCAGTATTTT
CDR3aa: CASSESTLTDTQYF
len: 14
abundance: .
v_gene: TRBV6-1
j_gene: TRBJ2-3
d_gene: .

CDR3nt: TGTGCCAGCAGTTCCCCGGGACAGAAAGCCTCCTACGAGCAGTACTTC
CDR3aa: CASSSPGQKASYEQYF
len: 16
abundance: .
v_gene: TRBV28
j_gene: TRBJ2-7
d_gene: TRBD1

CDR3nt: TGCGCCAGCAGCCAAGAGAGGCTAGCGGGAGGGGCTAGCACAGATACGCAGTATTTT
CDR3aa: CASSQERLAGGASTDTQYF
len: 19
abundance: .
v_gene: TRBV4-1
j_gene: TRBJ2-3
d_gene: TRBD2

CDR3nt: TGCGCCAGCAGCTTAGGGGGAAGCTCCTACGAGCAGTACTTC
CDR3aa: CASSLGGSSYEQYF
len: 14
abundance: .
v_gene: TRBV5-1
j_gene: TRBJ2-7
d_gene: .

CDR3nt: TGCGCCAGCAGCTTTATGGTAGGAGGACGCGGGGATACGCAGTATTTT
CDR3aa: CASSFMVGGRGDTQYF
len: 16
abundance: .
v_gene: TRBV5-1
j_gene: TRBJ2-3
d_gene: .

CDR3nt: TGTGCCAGCTCACGAGGGGGTCAAGAGACCCAGTACTTC
CDR3aa: CASSRGGQETQYF
len: 13
abundance: .
v_gene: TRBV18
j_gene: TRBJ2-5
d_gene: .

CDR3nt: TGTGCCAGCAGCCCACGACAGGGGGCGGACCCCCTCCACTTT
CDR3aa: CASSPRQGADPLHF
len: 14
abundance: .
v_gene: TRBV9
j_gene: TRBJ1-6
d_gene: TRBD1

CDR3nt: TGTGCCAGCAGCCAAGCCCCGGGACAGCCCAACAATGAGCAGTTCTTC
CDR3aa: CASSQAPGQPNNEQFF
len: 16
abundance: .
v_gene: TRBV14
j_gene: TRBJ2-1
d_gene: TRBD1

CDR3nt: TGTGCCAGCAGCCAAAATCCGGACAGATCCTACGAGCAGTACTTC
CDR3aa: CASSQNPDRSYEQYF
len: 15
abundance: .
v_gene: TRBV3-1/TRBV3-2
j_gene: TRBJ2-7
d_gene: .

CDR3nt: TGTGCCAGCAGCTTTGAGTGGGGCGGGGGCACTGAAGCTTTCTTT
CDR3aa: CASSFEWGGGTEAFF
len: 15
abundance: .
v_gene: TRBV7-8
j_gene: TRBJ1-1
d_gene: .

CDR3nt: TGCAGCGTTACACAGGGGGCCGGGGAGCTGTTTTTT
CDR3aa: CSVTQGAGELFF
len: 12
abundance: .
v_gene: TRBV29-1
j_gene: TRBJ2-2
d_gene: TRBD1